This T cell receptor (beta chain) was identified in a study of blood T cell repertoires in COVID-19 (dated by TCRdb to the early 2020s). Study-level background: Collaborator samples came from the United States, Italy and Spain and covered acute and convalescent phases of COVID-19. The material from the prospective study consisted of cDNA or gDNA derived from T cells, B-cell-depleted T cells, or PBMCs. Subjects who had been exposed to COVID-19, were actively infected with it, or had recovered from it provided the deeply sampled blood TCRbeta repertoires that made up the dataset. The repertoires were made available in a free public database intended to serve as a resource for research on the immune response to SARS-CoV-2. The samples were drawn from two sources: the first 160 participants of the ongoing ImmuneRACE study, and 1,254 subjects contributed by 6 global collaborators. Sample metadata almost always included a de-identified subject ID, COVID-19 status, age in years and sex. HLA class I and class II types, where available, came from metadata supplied by the sample provider rather than from assay-based typing.

TCRbeta CDR3 regions were amplified from genomic DNA by means of the immunoSEQ Assay, a bias-controlled multiplex PCR. As for how the authors treated the data: The number of nucleated cells in each sample was estimated by amplification of reference gene primers within the assay. To quantify the absolute abundance of each unique TCRbeta CDR3 rearrangement, sequence reads were collapsed and filtered. Productive Simpson clonality was computed per sample as the square root of Simpson's diversity index over productive rearrangements. Imported from immuneACCESS, the table was reduced by TCRdb to in-frame sequences with V and J called. These copies leave out some clones; in studies compared against another copy, an unresolved V gene accounts for under half, and the cause of the remainder is not known. That table is the source of V, J and clone size, and D and trimming were worked out from the DNA. This sample lists approximately 140,000 clones; under 85% were detected once. 1.5% to 2% of the sample is in the top ten clones.

Remarks on this clone: Its binding antigen is unknown. No base quality values were provided; no much bigger clone lies one nucleotide off.

The germline V gene encodes CDR1 SGHTA and CDR2 FQGNSA. The CDR3 contains 13 residues, cysteine and phenylalanine counted. The sequence is cut down to CDR3 DNA, 39 bases in frame from base 1. Trimming costs V 4 bases and J 0 bases, and their ends lie 6 bases apart. The collaborating institutions used their own protocols to collect whole blood in K2EDTA tubes. For TCRbeta analysis, collaborators shipped samples in one of three forms: frozen whole blood, isolated PBMCs, or DNA extracted from either of those sample types. Here is what the overall study found, with its caveats: The amount of clinical and demographic metadata varied by source and participant and was provided uncurated.

The sequence is built from TRBV7-2 and TRBJ1-1, and perhaps TRBD1 as D gene, on 5 matching bases. This clonotype was obtained from a human donor in a cohort sampled during active COVID-19. The source material was peripheral blood. The base sequence is TGTGCCAGCAGCTCGACAGTGAACACTGAAGCTTTCTTT. This gives the protein CASSSTVNTEAFF.